The rows below give T cell receptor beta chains drawn from one sample of a study of cytomegalovirus exposure and HLA in healthy donors. The assay was immunoSEQ multiplex PCR, and TCRdb's table has in-frame clones only and misses some. The data hold over 150,000 clones, with roughly 76% observed a single time. Sequenced input: PBMCs. The source of these receptors is a man aged 55 to 70 in good health and CMV-seronegative. CDR3s include the opening cysteine and the closing phenylalanine or tryptophan. Each record gives: clone size, D gene, J gene, V gene, CDR3 length, CDR3 protein, CDR3 DNA. D genes are given only for firm matches. Expanded clones are given a class, and other clones once, few, many or no size at all.

>once|TRBD2|TRBJ2-1|TRBV27|16
CASRPGTSGRYNEQFF
TGTGCCAGCAGACCCGGGACTAGCGGGAGGTATAATGAGCAGTTCTTC
>NA|NA|TRBJ2-7|TRBV5-1|16
CASSSEPGKSSYEQYF
TGCGCCAGCAGCTCGGAACCGGGGAAGAGCTCCTACGAGCAGTACTTC
>NA|TRBD1|TRBJ2-2|TRBV7-9|16
CSSSPPGQGGTGELFF
TGTTCCAGCAGCCCTCCGGGACAGGGTGGTACCGGGGAGCTGTTTTTT
>NA|TRBD1|TRBJ1-1|TRBV7-2|15
CASSSPTGAEYWAFF
TGTGCCAGCAGCTCCCCTACAGGGGCAGAATACTGGGCTTTCTTT
>once|NA|TRBJ2-7|TRBV5-6|15
CASSLPDSLAYEQYF
TGTGCCAGCAGCTTACCGGACAGTTTAGCCTACGAGCAGTACTTC
>NA|NA|TRBJ1-1|TRBV7-9|17
CASSLEGGSMRSAEAFF
TGTGCCAGCAGCTTAGAGGGGGGGTCCATGAGAAGCGCTGAAGCTTTCTTT
>once|TRBD2|TRBJ2-5|TRBV11-2|14
CASSPTSGMETQYF
TGTGCCAGCAGCCCGACTAGCGGGATGGAGACCCAGTACTTC
>NA|NA|TRBJ2-7|TRBV6-6|12
CASSGAGYEQYF
TGTGCCAGCTCAGGGGCGGGTTACGAGCAGTACTTC
>NA|NA|TRBJ1-1|TRBV19|12
CASRISNTEAFF
TGTGCCAGTAGGATATCTAACACTGAAGCTTTCTTT
>NA|NA|TRBJ1-5|TRBV28|16
CASSYLQGNSNQPQHF
TGTGCCAGCAGTTACCTCCAGGGAAACAGCAATCAGCCCCAGCATTTT
>NA|NA|TRBJ2-5|TRBV5-1|18
CASTRRQWRAEYQETQYF
TGCGCCAGCACCCGGCGGCAGTGGAGGGCCGAGTACCAAGAGACCCAGTACTTC
>NA|TRBD2|TRBJ2-3|TRBV28|18
CASSVPSVGLAGTDTQYF
TGTGCCAGCAGTGTCCCCTCCGTGGGACTAGCGGGCACAGATACGCAGTATTTT
>NA|NA|TRBJ1-2|TRBV30|10
CAWSGRGSTF
TGTGCCTGGAGCGGCAGGGGATCCACCTTC
>NA|NA|TRBJ2-3|TRBV28|14
CASSPPSGTDTQYF
TGTGCCAGCAGCCCCCCGAGTGGCACAGATACGCAGTATTTT
>NA|NA|TRBJ1-4|TRBV4-2|16
CASSQDRGGTNEKLFF
TGTGCCAGCAGCCAAGATCGCGGTGGGACTAATGAAAAACTGTTTTTT
>NA|TRBD2|TRBJ2-1|TRBV7-6|18
CASSLAQGSGGAGNEQFF
TGTGCCAGCAGCTTAGCGCAGGGTAGCGGGGGGGCGGGAAATGAGCAGTTCTTC
>NA|NA|TRBJ1-1|TRBV10-1|10
CFGGVTEAFF
TGCTTCGGGGGGGTTACTGAAGCTTTCTTT
>NA|TRBD2|TRBJ2-1|TRBV2|12
CASSLREDEQFF
TGTGCCAGCAGTCTGCGGGAGGATGAGCAGTTCTTC
>few|TRBD1|TRBJ2-2|TRBV10-3|15
CAISPGTANTGELFF
TGTGCCATCAGCCCCGGGACAGCTAACACCGGGGAGCTGTTTTTT
>NA|TRBD2|TRBJ2-5|TRBV2|13
CASRMGLAETQYF
TGTGCCAGCAGAATGGGACTAGCGGAGACCCAGTACTTC
>NA|TRBD2|TRBJ2-7|TRBV7-9|12
CASRPLAGEQYF
TGTGCCAGCAGGCCTCTAGCGGGGGAGCAGTACTTC
>NA|NA|TRBJ2-2|TRBV5-7|17
CASSFLLSGVNTGELFF
TGTGCCAGCAGCTTCTTGTTAAGCGGAGTGAACACCGGGGAGCTGTTTTTT
>NA|TRBD2|TRBJ2-5|TRBV25-1|14
CASRKGLAGETQYF
TGTGCCAGCAGGAAAGGACTAGCGGGCGAGACCCAGTACTTC
>NA|TRBD1|TRBJ2-2|TRBV5-5|13
CASSFGTEGELFF
TGTGCCAGCAGCTTCGGGACAGAAGGGGAGCTGTTTTTT
>NA|NA|TRBJ2-3|TRBV9|16
CASSEWGGPSTDTQYF
TGTGCCAGCAGCGAATGGGGGGGCCCTAGCACAGATACGCAGTATTTT
>few|TRBD2|TRBJ2-1|TRBV4-1|17
CASSPHGVSGKEGEQFF
TGCGCCAGCAGCCCCCACGGCGTCAGCGGGAAGGAAGGTGAGCAGTTCTTC
>NA|NA|TRBJ2-3|TRBV7-9|17
CASSLDAQGYGTDTQYF
TGTGCCAGCAGCCTCGACGCGCAGGGGTACGGGACAGATACGCAGTATTTT